This entry lists 15 T cell receptor beta chains sequenced from one sample in a study of CD8 T cells in Susac syndrome. Random hexamers primed reverse transcription of about 0.5 to 1 ug RNA. TCRdb itself ran the immunoSEQ multiplex PCR reads through MiXCR, one entry per CDR3 protein. Among 130,000 to 150,000 distinct CDR3 sequences listed, roughly 94% were seen once. Sequenced: CD8+ T cells from PBMCs. Receptors originate from a human donor in good health.

The chain is built from TRBV20-1 and TRBJ1-2; 8 positions agree with TRBD1. Per germline, CDR1 DFQATT and CDR2 SNEGSKA (reference sequence). With V trimmed by 6 bases and J by 5 bases, 11 bases remained unmatched. This CDR3 comprises 14 residues. CDR3 sequence (DNA): TGCAGTGCCAAAAGAGACAGGGGATGGTATGGCTACACCTTC. Encoded protein: CSAKRDRGWYGYTF.

The rearrangement uses TRBV4-1 and TRBJ2-7; 8 nucleotides match TRBD1. This CDR3 is 15 amino acids long. V shed 4 bases, J shed 2 bases, and the junction held 7 bases outside the gene matches. Germline V gene data show CDR1 as MGHRA and CDR2 as YSYEKL. CDR3 bases: TGCGCCAGCAGCCCACAACCGGGACAGGCCTACGAGCAGTACTTC. Translated, it gives CASSPQPGQAYEQYF.

This rearrangement joins TRBV2 to TRBJ2-7; 7 bases align to TRBD1. This CDR3 contains 12 residues. V lost 6 bases, J lost 3 bases, and 2 bases stayed unmatched. Germline-derived CDR1 and CDR2 are SNHLY and FYNNEI. CDR3 coding DNA: TGTGCCAGCAGGGGACAGCACTACGAGCAGTACTTC. Residues: CASRGQHYEQYF.

The gene calls are TRBV3-1 and TRBJ2-7; D is unresolved. This CDR3 has 17 residues. Germline V gene data show CDR1 as LGHDT and CDR2 as YNNKEL (reference sequence). Trimming stripped 0 bases from V and 2 bases from J, with 17 bases between. CDR3 nucleotides: TGTGCCAGCAGCCAAGATCCGGGTAACAGCTCCCCCTACGAGCAGTACTTC. It encodes CASSQDPGNSSPYEQYF.

At least ten counts were recorded for this clonotype. The gene calls are TRBV27 and TRBJ2-3; D ambiguous. The CDR3 has 11 amino acids. CDR1 and CDR2 (germline): MNHEY, SMNVEV (reference sequence). Trimming pared 6 bases from V and 6 bases from J, leaving 7 bases between. The CDR3: CASSLGDTQYF. For the CDR3, the DNA is TGTGCCAGCAGCTTAGGGGATACGCAGTATTTT.

This sequence joins TRBV20-1 and TRBJ2-7, with D perhaps TRBD1 (6 bases). Deletions cut 6 bases from V and 1 base from J, with 16 bases between. CDR3 length equals 14 residues. CDR1 DFQATT and CDR2 SNEGSKA come from the germline V gene (reference sequence). CDR3 region: CSATHRAGSYEQYF. Written as DNA, the CDR3 is TGCAGTGCAACCCACAGGGCAGGATCCTACGAGCAGTACTTC.

V is TRBV12-3 or TRBV12-4 and J is TRBJ2-2; no clear D gene. The CDR3 is 12 residues long. The V and J ends lost 8 bases and 7 bases respectively, with 11 bases between them. The CDR3 spells CASGQTGGELFF. Here the CDR3 DNA reads TGTGCCAGCGGGCAGACGGGCGGGGAGCTGTTTTTT.

The V and J genes are TRBV11-2 and TRBJ2-1; D is possibly TRBD2 (5 bases). This CDR3 spans 16 amino acids. V lost 1 base, J lost 2 bases, and 12 bases lay in between. Germline V gene lookup returns CDR1 SGHAT and CDR2 FQNNGV. The CDR3 region is CASSLVYEGPYNEQFF. DNA for the CDR3: TGTGCCAGCAGCTTAGTTTACGAGGGCCCCTACAATGAGCAGTTCTTC.

This clonotype was seen only once. The rearrangement links TRBV9 to TRBJ2-5; D is possibly TRBD1 or TRBD2 (6 bases each). In germline, CDR1 is SGDLS, CDR2 YYNGEE. The CDR3 length is 13 residues. Trimming removed 5 bases from V and 7 bases from J, with 15 bases in between. As DNA, the CDR3 is TGTGCCAGCAGGGACAGCGGGTCATGGACCCAGTACTTC. Encoded protein: CASRDSGSWTQYF.

The chain recombines TRBV20-1 with TRBJ2-3; no reliable D call. Germline V CDR1 and CDR2: DFQATT, SNEGSKA (reference sequence). Trimming took 5 bases from V and 4 from J, leaving 13 bases between them. The CDR3 consists of 13 residues. CDR3 nucleotides: TGCAGTGCTCCCTACTTTAGACCAGATACGCAGTATTTT. Protein: CSAPYFRPDTQYF.

CDR3: CASMGTGYGANVLTF. In DNA, the CDR3 is TGTGCCAGCATGGGGACAGGGTACGGGGCCAACGTCCTGACTTTC. The V and J genes are TRBV6-2 or TRBV6-3 and TRBJ2-6; 9 bases align to TRBD1. V was pared by 7 bases and J by 4 bases, with 5 bases of the junction left unmatched. The CDR3 runs 15 residues. Germline CDR1 and CDR2: MNHEY and SVGEGT.

The chain carries TRBV27 and TRBJ2-5; D not resolved. CDR3 size: 12 residues. Germline values: CDR1 MNHEY, CDR2 SMNVEV (reference sequence). Between the trimmed V and J ends, which lost 5 bases and 4 bases, there was a span of 8 bases. Here the CDR3 reads CASSRSGETQYF. The CDR3 region has the DNA TGTGCCAGCAGTCGTTCTGGAGAGACCCAGTACTTC.

The chain joins TRBV30 to TRBJ1-1; possibly TRBD1 for D (5 bases). Trimming shortened V by 2 bases and J by 0 bases, and 10 bases separated the two germline ends. There are 14 residues in the CDR3. Germline V gene data show CDR1 as GTSNPN and CDR2 as SVGIG (reference sequence). As DNA, the CDR3 is TGTGCCTGGAGTTGGGGGGGGTTGAACACTGAAGCTTTCTTT. Protein sequence: CAWSWGGLNTEAFF.

The gene calls are TRBV15 and TRBJ1-2; D may be TRBD1 (6 bases). The CDR3 spans 15 residues. From germline, CDR1 is LNHNV and CDR2 YYDKDF (reference sequence). The ends were cut back, 3 bases at V and 0 bases at J, with 11 bases in the middle. The CDR3: CATSSHRVPNYGYTF. CDR3 nucleotide sequence: TGTGCCACCAGCAGTCACAGGGTCCCTAACTATGGCTACACCTTC.

The table lists this clonotype with a count of one. This chain links TRBV30 with TRBJ2-3; 11 nucleotides align to TRBD2. The CDR3 is made up of 14 amino acids. After removal of 5 bases from V and 2 bases from J, the junction contained 3 bases not matched to a gene. Germline V gives CDR1 GTSNPN, CDR2 SVGIG (reference sequence). The CDR3 coding sequence is TGTGCCTGGTCGGGACTAGCGGACACAGATACGCAGTATTTT. Amino acid sequence: CAWSGLADTDTQYF.